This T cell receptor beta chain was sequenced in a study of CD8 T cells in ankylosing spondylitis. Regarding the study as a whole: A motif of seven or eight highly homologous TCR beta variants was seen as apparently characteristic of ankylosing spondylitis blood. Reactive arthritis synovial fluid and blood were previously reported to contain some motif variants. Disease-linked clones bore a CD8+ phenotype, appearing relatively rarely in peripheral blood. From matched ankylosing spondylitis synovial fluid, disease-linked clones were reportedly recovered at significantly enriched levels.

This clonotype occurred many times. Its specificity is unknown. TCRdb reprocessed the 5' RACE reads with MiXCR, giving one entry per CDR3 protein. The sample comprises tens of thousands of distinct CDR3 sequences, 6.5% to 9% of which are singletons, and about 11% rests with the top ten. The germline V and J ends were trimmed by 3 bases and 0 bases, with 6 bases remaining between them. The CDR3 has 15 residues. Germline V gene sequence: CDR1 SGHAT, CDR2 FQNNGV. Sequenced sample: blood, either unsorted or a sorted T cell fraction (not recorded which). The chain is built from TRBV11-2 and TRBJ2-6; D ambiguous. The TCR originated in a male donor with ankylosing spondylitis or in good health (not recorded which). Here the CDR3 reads CASSFGDSGANVLTF. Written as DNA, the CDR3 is TGTGCCAGCAGCTTCGGCGACTCTGGGGCCAACGTCCTGACTTTC.